These 8 T cell receptor beta chains came from one sample sequenced in a study of cytomegalovirus exposure and HLA in healthy donors. 60 Vbeta and 13 Jbeta primers were used in PCR. Repertoires were generated with immunoSEQ multiplex PCR, while TCRdb's copy carries only in-frame clones and drops some. In the table there are some 170,000 clones, 77% of which are singletons. What was sequenced was PBMCs. The receptors shown here come from a woman aged 25 to 39 in good health and CMV-seronegative.

The V call is TRBV7-9, the J call TRBJ2-7; D perhaps matches TRBD1 (6 bases). Trimming took 5 bases from V and 0 from J, leaving 14 bases between them. The CDR3 covers 15 residues. CDR1 is SEHNR, CDR2 FQNEAQ, per germline (reference sequence). CDR3: CASSPRTESSYEQYF. In nucleotides, the CDR3 is TGTGCCAGCAGCCCACGGACAGAAAGCTCCTACGAGCAGTACTTC.

The chain combines TRBV15 with TRBJ1-5, with D possibly matching TRBD1 (5 bases). Germline CDR1 reads LNHNV; CDR2 reads YYDKDF (reference sequence). This CDR3 region has 13 residues. Trimming cost V 8 bases and J 3 bases, with 11 bases left between them. The CDR3 nucleotides are TGTGCCACCCGTCAGGGCTTCAATCAGCCCCAGCATTTT. The encoded protein is CATRQGFNQPQHF.

This clone turned up a few times. V is TRBV30 and J is TRBJ1-5; D remains unclear. Germline CDR1 and CDR2: GTSNPN and SVGIG (reference sequence). Trimming left V 0 bases short and J 7 bases short, with 10 bases between. The CDR3 is 13 residues long. CDR3: CAWSVASRQPQHF. The CDR3 region has the DNA TGTGCCTGGAGTGTGGCTTCTAGACAGCCCCAGCATTTT.

This chain links TRBV6-5 with TRBJ1-4; D is perhaps TRBD1 (5 bases). V was trimmed by 11 bases and J by 8 bases, leaving 18 bases between them. This CDR3 has 13 amino acids. Germline assignment: CDR1 MNHEY and CDR2 SVGAGI. The CDR3 DNA reads TGTGCCGGCTCCCCAGGCAGGGAAGAAAAACTGTTTTTT. Amino acids: CAGSPGREEKLFF.

This clone was seen only a few times. V gene TRBV4-3 combines with J gene TRBJ2-3, with unresolved D. The CDR3 is 13 residues long. Germline loops: CDR1 LGHNA, CDR2 YSLEER. V shed 6 bases and J shed 4 bases, with 11 bases lying between them. CDR3 in DNA: TGCGCCAGCAGATCATCGGGTGCAGATACGCAGTATTTT. It codes for CASRSSGADTQYF.

This chain uses TRBV18 with TRBJ1-1; TRBD1 might be the D (5 bases). The CDR3 length is 15 residues. Germline V gene lookup returns CDR1 KGHSH and CDR2 LQKENI. V lost 3 bases and J 3 bases, leaving 14 bases between the germline ends. The CDR3 loop is CASSPLPGEDTEAFF. CDR3 sequence (DNA): TGTGCCAGCTCACCCCTTCCGGGGGAGGACACTGAAGCTTTCTTT.

The rearrangement joins TRBV27 to TRBJ1-2; TRBD1 aligns across 7 bases. V lost 1 base and J lost 0; bases outside the gene matches: 5. This CDR3 comprises 16 residues. Germline V gene lookup returns CDR1 MNHEY and CDR2 SMNVEV (reference sequence). CDR3: CASSLFGTEANYGYTF. The CDR3 nucleotides read TGTGCCAGCAGTTTATTCGGGACAGAAGCTAACTATGGCTACACCTTC.

The chain couples TRBV4-1 to TRBJ1-5; D gene unclear. Trimming left V 3 bases short and J 2 bases short, with 8 bases between. CDR1 and CDR2 (germline): MGHRA, YSYEKL. This CDR3 is built from 14 residues. The CDR3 DNA reads TGCGCCAGCAGCCACCTACCGGGCAATCAGCCCCAGCATTTT. Translated: CASSHLPGNQPQHF.